Each of the 30 T cell receptor beta chains below was sequenced from the same sample in a study of persistence of HIV-infected CD4 T cells. The immunoSEQ assay was version 4, run in survey mode. Clones were sequenced by immunoSEQ multiplex PCR, and TCRdb holds only the in-frame ones, with some missing. The data contain about 46,000 clones, about nine tenths of them singletons. This nonspecific control used anti-CD3/anti-CD28 bead stimulation of CD4+ T cells. CD4+ T cells upregulating both CD40 ligand and CD69 were sorted as responding cells. The antigens these receptors bind are not known. Sequencing used CD4+ T cells sorted from PBMCs after roughly 18-hour stimulation, obtained from a patient who received antiretroviral therapy. Receptors were obtained from an adult woman with HIV who was CMV-seropositive.

CDR3 amino acids: CASSLATGSNQPQHF. The CDR3 bases are TGTGCCAGCAGCTTAGCCACAGGTTCCAATCAGCCCCAGCATTTT. The chain is built from TRBV7-8 and TRBJ1-5, with D possibly TRBD1 on 5 matching bases. V gave up 0 bases and J gave up 3 bases, with 9 bases separating them. The germline gives CDR1 SGHVS, CDR2 FQNEAQ. The CDR3 loop spans 15 amino acids.

The chain recombines TRBV9 with TRBJ2-3; D is ambiguous. V was trimmed by 3 bases and J by 4 bases, leaving 9 bases between them. The CDR3 is 13 amino acids. Germline assignment: CDR1 SGDLS and CDR2 YYNGEE. The CDR3 region is CASSAQDSDTQYF. CDR3 bases: TGTGCCAGCAGCGCCCAAGATTCAGATACGCAGTATTTT.

The CDR3 sequence is CASSGTGNQPQHF. The DNA for the CDR3 is TGTGCCAGCAGTGGGACAGGGAATCAGCCCCAGCATTTT. This sequence joins TRBV2 and TRBJ1-5, with 8 bases fitting TRBD1. Germline V gene sequence: CDR1 SNHLY, CDR2 FYNNEI. V shed 4 bases and J 4 bases; nucleotides not matched to a gene: 0. This CDR3 region has 13 residues.

The rearrangement uses TRBV30 and TRBJ1-1; D is unresolved. The V gene lost 0 bases and the J gene lost 1 base, with 12 bases spanning the gap. This CDR3 spans 15 amino acids. Looked up from germline, CDR1 is GTSNPN and CDR2 is SVGIG (reference sequence). CDR3 protein: CAWSVNFGGNTEAFF. The CDR3 DNA is TGTGCCTGGAGTGTAAACTTTGGTGGGAACACTGAAGCTTTCTTT.

The genes are TRBV10-2 and TRBJ2-5; 10 bases align to TRBD2. V was pared by 10 bases and J by 5 bases, with 7 bases of the junction left unmatched. This CDR3 is built from 13 residues. Per germline, CDR1 WSHSY and CDR2 SAAADI. In DNA form, the CDR3 reads TGCGCCACCCAGCGGGGGGGAGGCGAGACCCAGTACTTC. It codes for CATQRGGGETQYF.

The chain combines TRBV27 with TRBJ1-2; 8 bases agree with TRBD1. CDR3 length: 15 amino acids. The J segment lost 2 bases and the V segment lost 5 bases, leaving 7 bases of the junction unmatched. Germline V gene data show CDR1 as MNHEY and CDR2 as SMNVEV (reference sequence). The CDR3 DNA follows: TGTGCCAGCAGTCCATACAGGGGGTGGAACTATGGCTACACCTTC. Amino acids: CASSPYRGWNYGYTF.

This rearrangement joins TRBV27 to TRBJ2-1, with 10 bases matching TRBD2. CDR3 length equals 19 residues. V was pared by 2 bases and J by 7 bases, with 17 bases of the junction left unmatched. Germline V CDR1 and CDR2: MNHEY, SMNVEV (reference sequence). The CDR3 sequence is CASSLRGLANGLVVNEQFF. CDR3 nucleotides: TGTGCCAGCAGTTTAAGGGGACTAGCGAACGGCCTGGTGGTAAATGAGCAGTTCTTC.

The V call is TRBV27, the J call TRBJ2-4; the match to TRBD1 covers 7 bases. CDR1 MNHEY and CDR2 SMNVEV come from the germline V gene (reference sequence). V shed 5 bases, J shed 5 bases, and the junction held 9 bases outside the gene matches. CDR3 length: 15 residues. The CDR3 loop is CASSVQGRGENIQYF. The CDR3 bases are TGTGCCAGCAGTGTACAGGGGAGAGGCGAAAACATTCAGTACTTC.

The chain is built from TRBV30 and TRBJ1-1; 8 bases match TRBD1. Per the germline V gene, CDR1 is GTSNPN and CDR2 is SVGIG (reference sequence). This CDR3 spans 13 amino acids. V gave up 8 bases and J gave up 5 bases; unmatched junction bases: 10. The CDR3: CAARQGARTEAFF. CDR3 bases: TGTGCCGCCCGTCAGGGGGCGAGAACTGAAGCTTTCTTT.

The V gene is TRBV7-8, the J gene TRBJ1-6; D call uncertain. Germline-derived CDR1 and CDR2 are SGHVS and FQNEAQ. V was trimmed by 1 base and J by 8 bases, leaving 12 bases between them. The CDR3 totals 15 residues. The CDR3 spells CASSLGNPGDSPLHF. Here the CDR3 DNA reads TGTGCCAGCAGCTTAGGAAACCCTGGGGATTCACCCCTCCACTTT.

The V gene is TRBV5-4, the J gene TRBJ2-7; 10 nucleotides agree with TRBD1. The CDR3 consists of 16 residues. Germline V gives CDR1 SGHNT, CDR2 YYREEE (reference sequence). V shed 4 bases and J 4 bases; nucleotides not matched to a gene: 11. The CDR3: CASSPGLTGGAYEQYF. The CDR3 DNA reads TGTGCCAGCAGCCCCGGCCTGACAGGGGGCGCGTACGAGCAGTACTTC.

This sequence joins TRBV5-6 and TRBJ1-1; 9 bases match TRBD1. Germline lookup yields CDR1 SGHDT and CDR2 YYEEEE. Germline trimming cut 1 base from V and 6 bases from J; bases unmatched to any gene: 4. The CDR3 covers 14 residues. CDR3 sequence (DNA): TGTGCCAGCAGCTTGCCACAGGGGGCGGCTGAAGCTTTCTTT. The encoded protein is CASSLPQGAAEAFF.

The V call is TRBV5-1, the J call TRBJ2-5; D possibly matches TRBD1 or TRBD2 (5 bases each). The germline V gene encodes CDR1 SGHRS and CDR2 YFSETQ. The CDR3 consists of 14 residues. V was clipped by 5 bases and J by 4 bases, with 15 bases between them. The CDR3 loop reads CASSTGQRGETQYF. DNA of the CDR3: TGCGCCAGCAGTACCGGGCAGAGGGGAGAGACCCAGTACTTC.

J is TRBJ1-6 and V is TRBV7-2; D remains unclear. The CDR3 spans 15 residues. Germline V lookup: CDR1 SGHTA, CDR2 FQGNSA. The V gene lost 6 bases and the J gene lost 7 bases, with 16 bases spanning the gap. CDR3 sequence reads: CASSQTPAGNSPLHF. For the CDR3, the DNA is TGTGCCAGCAGTCAGACACCGGCAGGAAATTCACCCCTCCACTTT.

The V gene is TRBV4-1, the J gene TRBJ1-2; D uncertain. Germline V gene sequence: CDR1 MGHRA, CDR2 YSYEKL. The CDR3 has 14 amino acids. Between the trimmed V and J ends, which lost 1 base and 4 bases, there was a span of 10 bases. CDR3 sequence: CASSQGLNAYGYTF. The CDR3 nucleotides are TGCGCCAGCAGCCAAGGACTCAATGCCTATGGCTACACCTTC.

J is TRBJ1-2 and V is TRBV7-8; 8 bases match TRBD1. The CDR3 is 15 amino acids. Trimming took 4 bases from V and 8 from J; bases not matched to a gene: 12. Germline CDR1 reads SGHVS; CDR2 reads FQNEAQ. The CDR3 sequence is CASSSIHRGEGGYTF. The CDR3 coding sequence is TGTGCCAGCAGCTCAATACACAGGGGGGAAGGAGGCTACACCTTC.

V is TRBV24-1 and J is TRBJ1-2; a weak D match, TRBD1 (6 bases). This CDR3 has 15 amino acids. V was pared by 0 bases and J by 5 bases, with 12 bases between. Germline values: CDR1 KGHDR, CDR2 SFDVKD. This chain's CDR3 is CATSDLEGDRYGYTF. The CDR3, as DNA: TGTGCCACCAGTGATTTGGAGGGGGATCGGTATGGCTACACCTTC.

V is TRBV2 and J is TRBJ2-7; possible D gene TRBD2, 5 bases. There are 13 residues in the CDR3. Trimming shortened V by 4 bases and J by 3 bases, and 10 bases separated the two germline ends. CDR1 is SNHLY, CDR2 FYNNEI, per germline. CDR3 amino acids: CASSVSARYEQYF. The CDR3 nucleotides read TGTGCCAGCAGTGTTAGCGCTCGCTACGAGCAGTACTTC.

The sample holds a few counts of this clone. V is TRBV4-2 and J is TRBJ1-1; 9 positions agree with TRBD1. Germline CDR1 is LGHNA and CDR2 is YNFKEQ. The length of the CDR3 is 16 residues. The J segment lost 6 bases and the V segment lost 0 bases, leaving 8 bases of the junction unmatched. CDR3 bases: TGTGCCAGCAGCCAAGATAGGGACAGGGAATGGGCTGAAGCTTTCTTT. Amino acids: CASSQDRDREWAEAFF.

This chain uses TRBV27 with TRBJ1-1, with TRBD1 identical over 7 bases. The germline V gene encodes CDR1 MNHEY and CDR2 SMNVEV (reference sequence). This CDR3 is built from 16 residues. V lost 2 bases and J lost 3; bases outside the gene matches: 9. CDR3 sequence (DNA): TGTGCCAGCAGTTTAGGCAGGGGGAATAGGGACACTGAAGCTTTCTTT. Translation: CASSLGRGNRDTEAFF.

This clone has just a few counts. The chain has TRBV19 and TRBJ1-6; D is uncertain. Trimming removed 7 bases at V and 7 bases at J, with 17 bases between. Germline CDR1 reads LNHDA; CDR2 reads SQIVND (reference sequence). The CDR3 totals 15 residues. The CDR3: CASTTTALGNSPLHF. CDR3 nucleotides: TGTGCCAGTACCACTACCGCCCTGGGGAATTCACCCCTCCACTTT.

V usage is TRBV30 and J usage is TRBJ2-1; TRBD2 agrees at 10 bases. V lost 8 bases to trimming and J lost 2 bases; unmatched junction nucleotides: 6. Per germline, CDR1 GTSNPN and CDR2 SVGIG (reference sequence). CDR3 size: 14 residues. Here the CDR3 reads CARSGLAAYNEQFF. CDR3 nucleotides: TGTGCCCGCTCCGGACTAGCGGCCTACAATGAGCAGTTCTTC.

The chain joins TRBV27 to TRBJ1-2; 10 nucleotides match TRBD1. The CDR3 sequence is 14 residues long. Germline V gives CDR1 MNHEY, CDR2 SMNVEV (reference sequence). V dropped 3 bases and J dropped 7; count of bases not matched to a gene: 5. In DNA form, the CDR3 reads TGTGCCAGCAGTTTCCGACAGGGGGCTGGTGGCTACACCTTC. Protein sequence: CASSFRQGAGGYTF.

For this clone: Germline and junction disagree at one end, which may indicate a read error. The chain carries TRBV28 and TRBJ2-7, with 7 bases that match TRBD1. Germline loops: CDR1 MDHEN, CDR2 SYDVKM. The CDR3 runs to 12 residues. The CDR3 nucleotides read TGTGCCAGCAGTTTTAAGGGACAGAGAGTTCACTTC. Translation gives CASSFKGQRVHF.

V is TRBV4-1 and J is TRBJ1-5, with no clear D. V was pared by 4 bases and J by 7 bases, with 14 bases between. This CDR3 contains 14 residues. The germline V gene encodes CDR1 MGHRA and CDR2 YSYEKL. CDR3 bases: TGCGCCAGCAGCCCCCAGGAAGAGGGCCAGCCCCAGCATTTT. Protein product: CASSPQEEGQPQHF.

This chain connects TRBV15 to TRBJ1-1; D is uncertain. CDR3 length equals 13 residues. V dropped 2 bases and J dropped 1 base, with 5 bases sitting between them. The germline CDR1 and CDR2 sequences are LNHNV and YYDKDF (reference sequence). The CDR3 DNA reads as TGTGCCACCAGCAGACAGGAGAACACTGAAGCTTTCTTT. This sequence encodes CATSRQENTEAFF.

The chain has TRBV6-5 and TRBJ1-5; a weak D match, TRBD1 (6 bases). V was trimmed by 6 bases and J by 4 bases, leaving 13 bases between them. The CDR3 consists of 14 residues. Germline V gene data show CDR1 as MNHEY and CDR2 as SVGAGI. Written as DNA, the CDR3 is TGTGCCAGCAGGGTCGACAGGTCTAATCAGCCCCAGCATTTT. Its protein product is CASRVDRSNQPQHF.

This rearrangement joins TRBV5-4 to TRBJ1-1, with D unclear. Germline values: CDR1 SGHNT, CDR2 YYREEE (reference sequence). This CDR3 is built from 15 residues. V lost 4 bases to trimming and J lost 4 bases, with 17 bases between them. The CDR3 loop reads CASSPDWAASTEAFF. In nucleotides, the CDR3 is TGTGCCAGCAGCCCGGATTGGGCCGCGAGCACTGAAGCTTTCTTT.

The chain links TRBV29-1 to TRBJ1-2, with a possible D match to TRBD1 (6 bases). V was shortened by 6 bases and J by 2 bases, with 16 bases between the two germline ends. The CDR3 extends over 14 amino acids. The germline V gene has CDR1 SQVTM and CDR2 ANQGSEA. The chain's CDR3 is CSVMRGVTNYGYTF. CDR3 in DNA: TGCAGCGTCATGAGGGGGGTGACAAACTATGGCTACACCTTC. The full variable domain, its missing parts supplied by reference TRBV29-1 and TRBJ1-2, is SAVISQKPSRDICQRGTSLTIQCQVDSQVTMMFWYRQQPGQSLTLIATANQGSEATYESGFVIDKFPISRPNLTFSTLTVSNMSPEDSSIYLCSVMRGVTNYGYTFGSGTRLTVV.

The chain recombines TRBV27 with TRBJ1-1; unclear D gene. This CDR3 comprises 14 residues. Looked up from germline, CDR1 is MNHEY and CDR2 is SMNVEV (reference sequence). The V gene lost 0 bases and the J gene lost 1 base, with 6 bases spanning the gap. CDR3 in amino acids: CASSLSDKNTEAFF. Here the CDR3 DNA reads TGTGCCAGCAGTTTATCCGACAAGAACACTGAAGCTTTCTTT.